This T cell receptor (beta chain) was identified in a study of shared clonotypes between healthy human individuals. Background on the study: Every donor yielded three CD4 naive, three CD4 memory, two CD8 naive and one CD8 memory plate.

CDR3 size: 18 residues. V shed 8 bases, J shed 7 bases, and the junction held 23 bases outside the gene matches. Germline CDR1 reads SGHAT; CDR2 reads FQNNGV. Here immunoSEQ multiplex PCR was the method, and the copy in TCRdb shows in-frame clones only, minus some. Of about 2.1 million clones in the sample, roughly 95% were seen once. CD8 cells classed as naive were CD45RO-negative and positively selected for CCR7, excluding terminally differentiated effector memory CD45RA+ cells. The receptor was isolated from a man between 18 and 29 years old in good health. Some clones in this sample may be carry-over from other donors' samples. The chain joins TRBV11-2 to TRBJ2-1; TRBD2 agrees at 7 bases. Sequenced sample: naive CD8+ T cells from PBMCs. The CDR3, as DNA: TGTGCCAGCCACCCGGTCGGAGGGCGGGAGTATGGAGAGAATGAGCAGTTCTTC. This codes for CASHPVGGREYGENEQFF. Full variable domain (remainder filled in from reference TRBV11-2 and TRBJ2-1): EAGVAQSPRYKIIEKRQSVAFWCNPISGHATLYWYQQILGQGPKLLIQFQNNGVVDDSQLPKDRFSAERLKGVDSTLKIQPAKLEDSAVYLCASHPVGGREYGENEQFFGPGTRLTVL.